This T cell receptor beta chain was sequenced during a study of tumor-infiltrating lymphocytes in primary liver carcinoma. Points from the study as a whole: Only about 7.5-25% of top clones appeared in all five tumor regions.

Bulk tissue was left unsorted, and RNA and DNA were co-extracted from 20-30 mg of it. Remarks on this clonotype: Its antigen is not known. The junction differs from germline at one of its ends, possibly a read error.

The template, 500 ng total RNA, yielded TCR beta cDNA made with a constant-region primer. TCR beta libraries came from three nested multiplex PCR rounds using slightly modified ARM-PCR. TRBV1-TRBV30 forward primers paired with a C-beta reverse primer drove the first two PCR rounds, 10 cycles each. TCRdb called the multiplex PCR reads again in MiXCR, with one record for every CDR3 protein. This sample has 150,000 to 200,000 distinct CDR3 sequences, with 85% found just once. Germline V gene data show CDR1 as SGHTA and CDR2 as FQGNSA. The CDR3 consists of 12 residues. The TCR was taken from a man aged 40-49 years with primary liver carcinoma and hepatitis B virus infection. V and J are TRBV7-2 and TRBJ1-1, with D unclear. Sequencing was performed on tumor tissue from primary liver carcinoma. The CDR3 DNA reads as TGTGCTAGCTTTCAAGGGAACACTGAAGCTCTCTTT. Translating it yields CASFQGNTEALF.